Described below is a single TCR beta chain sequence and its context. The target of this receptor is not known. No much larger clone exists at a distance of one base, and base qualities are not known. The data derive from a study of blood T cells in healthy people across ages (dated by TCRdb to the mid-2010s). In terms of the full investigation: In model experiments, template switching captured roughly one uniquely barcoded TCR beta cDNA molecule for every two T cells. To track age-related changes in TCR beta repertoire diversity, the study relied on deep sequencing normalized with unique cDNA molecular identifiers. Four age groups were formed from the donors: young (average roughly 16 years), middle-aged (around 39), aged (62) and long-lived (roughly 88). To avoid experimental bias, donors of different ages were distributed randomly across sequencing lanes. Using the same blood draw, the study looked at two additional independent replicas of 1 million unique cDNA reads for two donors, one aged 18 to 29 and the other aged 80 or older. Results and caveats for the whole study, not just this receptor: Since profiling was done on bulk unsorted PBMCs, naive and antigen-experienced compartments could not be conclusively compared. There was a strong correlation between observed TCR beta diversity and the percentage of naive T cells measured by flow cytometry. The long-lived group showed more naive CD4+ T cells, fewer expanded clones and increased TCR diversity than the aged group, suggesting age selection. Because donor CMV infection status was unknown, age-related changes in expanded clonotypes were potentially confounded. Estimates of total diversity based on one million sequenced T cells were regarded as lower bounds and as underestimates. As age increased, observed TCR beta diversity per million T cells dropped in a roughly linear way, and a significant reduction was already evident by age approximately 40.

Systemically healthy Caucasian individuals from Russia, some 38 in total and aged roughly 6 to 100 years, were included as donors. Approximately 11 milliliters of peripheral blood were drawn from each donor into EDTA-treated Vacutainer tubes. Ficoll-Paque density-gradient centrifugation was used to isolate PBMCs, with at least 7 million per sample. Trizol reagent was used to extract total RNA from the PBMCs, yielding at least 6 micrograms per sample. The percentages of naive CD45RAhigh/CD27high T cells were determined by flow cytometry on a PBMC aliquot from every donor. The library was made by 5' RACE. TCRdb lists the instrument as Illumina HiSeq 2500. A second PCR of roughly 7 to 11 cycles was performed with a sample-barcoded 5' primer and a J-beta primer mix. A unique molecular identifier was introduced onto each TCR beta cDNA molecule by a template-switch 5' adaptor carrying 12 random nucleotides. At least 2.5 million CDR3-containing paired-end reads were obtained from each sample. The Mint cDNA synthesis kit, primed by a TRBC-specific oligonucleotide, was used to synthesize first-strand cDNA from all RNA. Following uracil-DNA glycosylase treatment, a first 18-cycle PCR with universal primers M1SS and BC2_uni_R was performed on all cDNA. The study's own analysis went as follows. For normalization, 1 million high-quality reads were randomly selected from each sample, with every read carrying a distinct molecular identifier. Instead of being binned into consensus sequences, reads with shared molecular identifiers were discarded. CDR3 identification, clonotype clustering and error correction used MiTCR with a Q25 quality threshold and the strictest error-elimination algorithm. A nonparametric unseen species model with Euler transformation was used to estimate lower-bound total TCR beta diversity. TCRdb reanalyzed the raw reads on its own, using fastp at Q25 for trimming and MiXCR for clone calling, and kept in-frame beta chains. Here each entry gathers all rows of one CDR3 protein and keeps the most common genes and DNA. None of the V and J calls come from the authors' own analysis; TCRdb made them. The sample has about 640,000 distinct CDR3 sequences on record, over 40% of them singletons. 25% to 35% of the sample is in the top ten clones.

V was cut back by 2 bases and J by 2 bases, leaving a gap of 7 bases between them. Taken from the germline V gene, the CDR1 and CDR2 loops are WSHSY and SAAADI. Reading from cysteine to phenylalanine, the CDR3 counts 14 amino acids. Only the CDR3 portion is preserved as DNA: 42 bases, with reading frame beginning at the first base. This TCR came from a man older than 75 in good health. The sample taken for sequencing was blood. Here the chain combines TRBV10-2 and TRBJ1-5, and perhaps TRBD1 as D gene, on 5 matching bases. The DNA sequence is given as TGCGCCAGCAGTGAGGGGGCGGGCAATCAGCCCCAGCATTTT. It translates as CASSEGAGNQPQHF.